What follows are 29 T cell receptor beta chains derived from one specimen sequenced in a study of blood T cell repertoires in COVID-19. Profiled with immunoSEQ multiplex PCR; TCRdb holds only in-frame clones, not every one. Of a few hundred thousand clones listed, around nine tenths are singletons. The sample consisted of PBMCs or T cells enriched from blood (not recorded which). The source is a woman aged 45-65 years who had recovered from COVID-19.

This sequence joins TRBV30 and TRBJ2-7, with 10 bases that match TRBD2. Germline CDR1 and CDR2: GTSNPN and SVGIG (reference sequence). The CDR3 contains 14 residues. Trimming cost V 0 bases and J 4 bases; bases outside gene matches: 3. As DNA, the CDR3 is TGTGCCTGGAGTGTTACTAGCGGGACATACGAGCAGTACTTC. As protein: CAWSVTSGTYEQYF.

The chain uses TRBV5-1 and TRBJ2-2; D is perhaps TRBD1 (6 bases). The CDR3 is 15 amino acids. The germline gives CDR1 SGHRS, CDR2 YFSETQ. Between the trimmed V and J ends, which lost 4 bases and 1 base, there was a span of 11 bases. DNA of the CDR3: TGCGCCAGCAGCCCCGAAGGGGGGAACACCGGGGAGCTGTTTTTT. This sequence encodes CASSPEGGNTGELFF.

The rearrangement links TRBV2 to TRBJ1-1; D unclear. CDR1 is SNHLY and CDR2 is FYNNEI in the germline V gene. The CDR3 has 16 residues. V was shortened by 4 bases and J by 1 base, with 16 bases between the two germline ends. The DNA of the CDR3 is TGTGCCAGCAGTGTCGGGTCACCAACTTCGAACACTGAAGCTTTCTTT. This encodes CASSVGSPTSNTEAFF.

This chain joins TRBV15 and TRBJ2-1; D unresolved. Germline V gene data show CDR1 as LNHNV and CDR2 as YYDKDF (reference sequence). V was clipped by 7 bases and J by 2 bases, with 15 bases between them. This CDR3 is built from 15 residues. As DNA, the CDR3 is TGTGCCACCACCTCGTTGGAGTCAACCTACAATGAGCAGTTCTTC. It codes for CATTSLESTYNEQFF.

Written as DNA, the CDR3 is TGTGCCAGCAGCTTGGGTTTCCTCTATGGCTACACCTTC. This encodes CASSLGFLYGYTF. This sequence joins TRBV5-8 and TRBJ1-2; the D is unclear. This CDR3 comprises 13 residues. Trimming shortened V by 0 bases and J by 4 bases, and 7 bases separated the two germline ends. In germline, CDR1 is SGHTS, CDR2 YDEGEE.

This CDR3 is CASSEISGPNYGYTF. The CDR3 bases are TGTGCCAGCAGTGAAATTTCAGGGCCTAACTATGGCTACACCTTC. The chain joins TRBV6-1 to TRBJ1-2; tentative D call: TRBD1 (5 bases). The CDR3 spans 15 residues. The V end lost 2 bases, the J end lost 0 bases, and 10 bases lay between the germline ends. Germline V lookup: CDR1 MNHNS, CDR2 SASEGT.

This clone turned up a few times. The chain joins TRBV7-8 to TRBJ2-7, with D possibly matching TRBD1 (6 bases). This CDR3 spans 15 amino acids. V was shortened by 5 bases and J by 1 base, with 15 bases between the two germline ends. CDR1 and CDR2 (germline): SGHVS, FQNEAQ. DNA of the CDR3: TGTGCCAGCAGCCGGGACACGGGCATGTCCTACGAGCAGTACTTC. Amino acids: CASSRDTGMSYEQYF.

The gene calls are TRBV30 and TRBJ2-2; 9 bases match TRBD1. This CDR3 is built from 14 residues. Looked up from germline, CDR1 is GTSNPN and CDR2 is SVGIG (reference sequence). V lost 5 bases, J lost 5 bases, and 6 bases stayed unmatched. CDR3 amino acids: CAWYRGHGTGELFF. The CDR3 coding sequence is TGTGCCTGGTACAGGGGGCATGGGACCGGGGAGCTGTTTTTT.

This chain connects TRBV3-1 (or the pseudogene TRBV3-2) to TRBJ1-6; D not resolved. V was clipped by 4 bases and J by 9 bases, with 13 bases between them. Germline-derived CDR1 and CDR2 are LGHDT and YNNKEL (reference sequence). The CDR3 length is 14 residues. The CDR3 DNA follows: TGTGCCAGCAGCCCCCAGGAGGCACTTTCACCCCTCCACTTT. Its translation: CASSPQEALSPLHF.

As DNA, the CDR3 is TGTGCCAGCAGCCACGGGACTATTAATTCACCCCTCCACTTT. Translated: CASSHGTINSPLHF. The chain employs TRBV7-9 and TRBJ1-6; D might be TRBD1 (5 bases). Trimming left V 5 bases short and J 6 bases short, with 11 bases between. CDR1 SEHNR and CDR2 FQNEAQ come from the germline V gene (reference sequence). There are 14 residues in the CDR3.

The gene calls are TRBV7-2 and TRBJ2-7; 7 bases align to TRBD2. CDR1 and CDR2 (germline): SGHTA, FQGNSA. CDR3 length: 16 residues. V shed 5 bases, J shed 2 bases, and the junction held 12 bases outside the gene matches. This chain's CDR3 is CASSPTAGRVTYEQYF. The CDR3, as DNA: TGTGCCAGCAGCCCGACAGCGGGGAGGGTAACCTACGAGCAGTACTTC.

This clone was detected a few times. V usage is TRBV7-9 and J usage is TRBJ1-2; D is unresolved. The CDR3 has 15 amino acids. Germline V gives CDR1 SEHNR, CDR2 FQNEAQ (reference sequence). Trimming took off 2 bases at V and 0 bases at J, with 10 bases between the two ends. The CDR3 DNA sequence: TGTGCCAGCAGCTTAATAACCTCAGCTAACTATGGCTACACCTTC. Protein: CASSLITSANYGYTF.

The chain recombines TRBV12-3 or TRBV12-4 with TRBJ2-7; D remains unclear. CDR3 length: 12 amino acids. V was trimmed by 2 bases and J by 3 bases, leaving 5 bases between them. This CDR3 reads CASSLTSYEQYF. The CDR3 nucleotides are TGTGCCAGCAGTTTAACCAGCTACGAGCAGTACTTC.

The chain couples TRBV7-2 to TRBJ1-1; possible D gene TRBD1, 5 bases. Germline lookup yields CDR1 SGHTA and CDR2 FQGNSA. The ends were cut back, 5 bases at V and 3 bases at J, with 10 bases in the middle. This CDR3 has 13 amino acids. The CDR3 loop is CASSRDRDTEAFF. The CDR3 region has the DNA TGTGCCAGCAGCAGAGACAGAGACACTGAAGCTTTCTTT.

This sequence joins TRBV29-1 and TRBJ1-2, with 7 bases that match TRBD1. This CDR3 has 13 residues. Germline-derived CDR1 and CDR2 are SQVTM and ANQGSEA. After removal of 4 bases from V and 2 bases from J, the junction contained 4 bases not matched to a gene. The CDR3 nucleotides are TGCAGCGTTGTGCAGGGGGGAAACTATGGCTACACCTTC. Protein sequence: CSVVQGGNYGYTF.

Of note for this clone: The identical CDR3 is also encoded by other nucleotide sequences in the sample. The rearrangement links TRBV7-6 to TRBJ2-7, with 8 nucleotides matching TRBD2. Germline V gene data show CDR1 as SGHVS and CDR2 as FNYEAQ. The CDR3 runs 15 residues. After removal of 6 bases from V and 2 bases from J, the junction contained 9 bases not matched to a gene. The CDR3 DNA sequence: TGTGCCAGCAGTTCCCTCAGCGGGGGAGCCTACGAGCAGTACTTC. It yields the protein CASSSLSGGAYEQYF.

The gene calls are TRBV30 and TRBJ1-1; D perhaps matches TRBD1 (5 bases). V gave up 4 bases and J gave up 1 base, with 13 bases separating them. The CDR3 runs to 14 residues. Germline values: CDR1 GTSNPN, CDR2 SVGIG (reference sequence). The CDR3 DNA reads TGTGCCTGGAAAAAGGGGCCGAAGAACACTGAAGCTTTCTTT. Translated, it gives CAWKKGPKNTEAFF.

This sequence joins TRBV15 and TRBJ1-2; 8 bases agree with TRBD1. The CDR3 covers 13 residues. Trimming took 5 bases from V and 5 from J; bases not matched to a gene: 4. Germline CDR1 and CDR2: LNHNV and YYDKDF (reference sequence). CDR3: CATSLDREYGYTF. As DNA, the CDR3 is TGTGCCACCAGCCTGGACAGGGAATATGGCTACACCTTC.

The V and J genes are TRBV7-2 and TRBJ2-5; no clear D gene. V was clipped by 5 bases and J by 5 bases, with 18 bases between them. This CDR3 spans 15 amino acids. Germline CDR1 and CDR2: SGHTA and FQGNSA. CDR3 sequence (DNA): TGTGCCAGCAGCCCCCCGCCCAGACATAGGGAGACCCAGTACTTC. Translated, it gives CASSPPPRHRETQYF. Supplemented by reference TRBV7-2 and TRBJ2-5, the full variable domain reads GAGVSQSPSNKVTEKGKDVELRCDPISGHTALYWYRQSLGQGLEFLIYFQGNSAPDKSGLPSDRFSAERTGGSVSTLTIQRTQQEDSAVYLCASSPPPRHRETQYFGPGTRLLVL.

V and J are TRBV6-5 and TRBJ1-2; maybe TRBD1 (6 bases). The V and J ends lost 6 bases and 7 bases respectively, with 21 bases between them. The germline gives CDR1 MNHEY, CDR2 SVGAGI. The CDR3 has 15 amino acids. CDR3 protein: CASREQDRGMGGYTF. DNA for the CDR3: TGTGCCAGCAGAGAGCAGGATAGGGGGATGGGTGGCTACACCTTC.

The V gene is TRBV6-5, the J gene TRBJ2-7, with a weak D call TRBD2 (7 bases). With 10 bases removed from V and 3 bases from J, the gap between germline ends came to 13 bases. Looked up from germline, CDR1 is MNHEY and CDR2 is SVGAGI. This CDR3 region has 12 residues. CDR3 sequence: CATGRGNYEQYF. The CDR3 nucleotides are TGTGCCACAGGGAGGGGGAACTACGAGCAGTACTTC.

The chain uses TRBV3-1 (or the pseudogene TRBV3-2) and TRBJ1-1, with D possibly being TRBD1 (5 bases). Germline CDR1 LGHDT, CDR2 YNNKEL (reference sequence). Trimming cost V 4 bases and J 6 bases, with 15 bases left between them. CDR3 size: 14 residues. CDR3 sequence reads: CASSPGHCVAEAFF. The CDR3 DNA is TGTGCCAGCAGCCCAGGACATTGTGTGGCTGAAGCTTTCTTT.

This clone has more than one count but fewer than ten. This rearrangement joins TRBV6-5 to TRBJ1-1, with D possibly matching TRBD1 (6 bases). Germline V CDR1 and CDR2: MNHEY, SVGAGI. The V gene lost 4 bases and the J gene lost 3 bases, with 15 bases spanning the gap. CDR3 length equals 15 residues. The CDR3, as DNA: TGTGCCAGCAGTTCCTCGGGGGCGGGGGACACTGAAGCTTTCTTT. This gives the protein CASSSSGAGDTEAFF.

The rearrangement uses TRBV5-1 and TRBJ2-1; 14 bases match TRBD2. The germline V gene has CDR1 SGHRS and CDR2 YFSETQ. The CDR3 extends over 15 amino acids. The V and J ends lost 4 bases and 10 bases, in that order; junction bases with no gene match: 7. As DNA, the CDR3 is TGCGCCAGCAGCCCCGGGACTAGCGGGGGCGACGAGCAGTTCTTC. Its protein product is CASSPGTSGGDEQFF. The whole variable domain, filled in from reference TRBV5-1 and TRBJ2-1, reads KAGVTQTPRYLIKTRGQQVTLSCSPISGHRSVSWYQQTPGQGLQFLFEYFSETQRNKGNFPGRFSGRQFSNSRSEMNVSTLELGDSALYLCASSPGTSGGDEQFFGPGTRLTVL.

The CDR3 is CASTFRWGDTQYF. The CDR3 DNA reads TGTGCCAGCACCTTTAGGTGGGGCGATACGCAGTATTTT. The chain uses TRBV11-2 and TRBJ2-3, with D tentatively TRBD1 (5 bases). V was trimmed by 7 bases and J by 6 bases, leaving 14 bases between them. The CDR3 consists of 13 residues. Germline lookup yields CDR1 SGHAT and CDR2 FQNNGV.

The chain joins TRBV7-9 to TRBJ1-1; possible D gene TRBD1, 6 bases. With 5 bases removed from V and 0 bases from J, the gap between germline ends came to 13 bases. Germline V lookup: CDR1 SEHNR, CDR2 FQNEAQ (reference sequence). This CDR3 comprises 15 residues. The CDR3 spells CASSQRTAMNTEAFF. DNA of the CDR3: TGTGCCAGCAGCCAACGGACAGCCATGAACACTGAAGCTTTCTTT.

CDR3 DNA: TGTGCCAGCGGGCTTACGTTTAATGAAAAACTGTTTTTT. It translates to CASGLTFNEKLFF. This chain uses TRBV12-3 or TRBV12-4 with TRBJ1-4; no reliable D call. This CDR3 spans 13 amino acids. Trimming took off 8 bases at V and 4 bases at J, with 11 bases between the two ends.

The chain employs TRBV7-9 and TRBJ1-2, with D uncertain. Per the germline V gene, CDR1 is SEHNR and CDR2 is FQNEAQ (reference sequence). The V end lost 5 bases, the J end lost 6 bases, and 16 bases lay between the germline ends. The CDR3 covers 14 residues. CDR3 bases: TGTGCCAGCAGCATAGGACGCCAACAGCATGGCTACACCTTC. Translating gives CASSIGRQQHGYTF. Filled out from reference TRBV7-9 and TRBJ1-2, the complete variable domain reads DTGVSQNPRHKITKRGQNVTFRCDPISEHNRLYWYRQTLGQGPEFLTYFQNEAQLEKSRLLSDRFSAERPKGSFSTLEIQRTEQGDSAMYLCASSIGRQQHGYTFGSGTRLTVV.

The CDR3 nucleotides are TGCGCCAGCAGCCAAGCCGCCGACAGCTCAAGAGAAAAACTGTTTTTT. This gives the protein CASSQAADSSREKLFF. The chain uses TRBV4-3 and TRBJ1-4; tentatively, D is TRBD1 (5 bases). The CDR3 loop spans 16 amino acids. Germline assignment: CDR1 LGHNA and CDR2 YSLEER. The V end lost 1 base, the J end lost 8 bases, and 17 bases lay between the germline ends.